This T cell receptor beta chain stems from a study of cytomegalovirus exposure and HLA in healthy donors. Whole-study context: The study's early data release held about 77 million unique TCRs from HLA-typed donors. Study-wide findings and caveats: One variant, a missense change in DCLRE1C, was linked in a later analysis to TCR beta V- and J-gene trimming.

The PCR was carried out with 60 Vbeta primers and 13 Jbeta primers. The data were produced by immunoSEQ multiplex PCR, yet TCRdb's version contains in-frame clones alone and is incomplete. The profile shows some 110,000 clones, roughly 80% of them singletons. The germline V and J ends were trimmed by 5 bases and 2 bases, with 16 bases remaining between them. This CDR3 contains 15 residues. CDR1 and CDR2 (germline): GTSNPN, SVGIG (reference sequence). To note about this clone: Its antigen is currently unknown.

This chain links TRBV30 with TRBJ1-3; D perhaps matches TRBD1 (6 bases). The sequencing sample was made of PBMCs. The source of this sequence is a man in his fifties in good health and CMV-seropositive. CDR3 DNA sequence: TGTGCCTGGGGGGTGCGGGGGGCGGCTGGAAACACCATATATTTT. Translated: CAWGVRGAAGNTIYF.